The 12 T cell receptor beta chains below come from one sample, sequenced in a study of cytomegalovirus exposure and HLA in healthy donors. Primers for the PCR totalled 60 Vbeta and 13 Jbeta. The protocol was immunoSEQ multiplex PCR, while the TCRdb copy is restricted to in-frame clones and leaves out a portion. The sample includes 110,000 to 150,000 clones, around 75% of them seen just once. The sequenced material came from PBMCs. All receptors come from a woman aged 25 to 39 in good health and CMV-seronegative.

The sample holds many counts of this clone. The chain recombines TRBV7-6 with TRBJ1-1; D call uncertain. V dropped 0 bases and J dropped 2 bases, with 10 bases sitting between them. This CDR3 is 15 amino acids long. The germline gives CDR1 SGHVS, CDR2 FNYEAQ. This CDR3 reads CASSLARSDNTEAFF. The CDR3, as DNA: TGTGCCAGCAGCTTAGCGCGGTCAGATAACACTGAAGCTTTCTTT.

This chain uses TRBV28 with TRBJ2-7; D possibly corresponds to TRBD1 (5 bases). The CDR3 sequence is 12 residues long. V lost 7 bases and J 4 bases, leaving 11 bases between the germline ends. Germline V CDR1 and CDR2: MDHEN, SYDVKM. CDR3 loop: CASNRGIYEQYF. Here the CDR3 DNA reads TGTGCCAGCAATAGGGGCATTTACGAGCAGTACTTC.

The rearrangement joins TRBV6-6 to TRBJ2-7; 10 bases match TRBD2. The CDR3 consists of 13 residues. CDR1 MNHNY and CDR2 SVGAGI come from the germline V gene (reference sequence). The V gene end was trimmed by 6 bases and the J gene end by 12 bases; junction bases not matched to a gene: 11. The CDR3 DNA sequence: TGTGCCAGCAGAAACCCTAGCGGGAGCGAACTGTACTTC. It specifies CASRNPSGSELYF.

The J gene is TRBJ1-3, the V gene TRBV19; the D gene is possibly TRBD1 (5 bases). V was clipped by 4 bases and J by 1 base, with 14 bases between them. The CDR3 is 16 residues long. The germline gives CDR1 LNHDA, CDR2 SQIVND (reference sequence). The CDR3 is CASSTYTQASGNTIYF. The CDR3 DNA is TGTGCCAGTAGTACTTACACACAGGCGTCTGGAAACACCATATATTTT.

The chain recombines TRBV19 with TRBJ2-3; 7 bases align to TRBD1. The CDR3 is 14 amino acids. V trimming: 2 bases; J trimming: 1 base; junction bases outside the gene matches: 0. CDR1 is LNHDA, CDR2 SQIVND, per germline (reference sequence). DNA of the CDR3: TGTGCCAGTAGTATACAGGGGGGCACAGATACGCAGTATTTT. Its translation is CASSIQGGTDTQYF.

This clone appeared a few times. The chain links TRBV7-8 to TRBJ2-3, with TRBD1 matching 9 bases. The V segment lost 7 bases and the J segment 4 bases; nucleotides outside the gene matches: 9. Per the germline V gene, CDR1 is SGHVS and CDR2 is FQNEAQ. This CDR3 has 15 residues. The CDR3 DNA sequence: TGTGCCAGCAACACCGGGACAGGGCACCCAGATACGCAGTATTTT. This encodes CASNTGTGHPDTQYF.

The genes are TRBV27 and TRBJ2-1; tentative D call: TRBD1 (5 bases). Trimming took 2 bases from V and 8 from J, leaving 7 bases between them. Germline CDR1 is MNHEY and CDR2 is SMNVEV (reference sequence). The CDR3 has 12 residues. The CDR3: CASSLQGYEQFF. Written as DNA, the CDR3 is TGTGCCAGCAGTTTACAGGGTTATGAGCAGTTCTTC.

The chain carries TRBV6-1 and TRBJ2-7; 7 positions match TRBD1. This CDR3 has 15 residues. V was pared by 6 bases and J by 3 bases, with 11 bases of the junction left unmatched. CDR1 is MNHNS and CDR2 is SASEGT in the germline V gene. CDR3 residues: CASRAYRQGVYEQYV. CDR3 bases: TGTGCCAGCAGAGCTTATAGACAGGGTGTCTACGAGCAGTACGTC.

The J gene is TRBJ2-2, the V gene TRBV28; a weak D match, TRBD2 (6 bases). V lost 3 bases and J 2 bases, leaving 10 bases between the germline ends. Germline values: CDR1 MDHEN, CDR2 SYDVKM. CDR3 length: 15 amino acids. CDR3 DNA sequence: TGTGCCAGCAGTTTCGGCGGGACTAACACCGGGGAGCTGTTTTTT. Protein: CASSFGGTNTGELFF.

The rearrangement links TRBV6-1 to TRBJ1-1, with a weak D call TRBD1 (5 bases). Germline values: CDR1 MNHNS, CDR2 SASEGT. V was pared by 4 bases and J by 0 bases, with 6 bases between. The CDR3 length is 13 residues. CDR3 residues: CASSVRVNTEAFF. For the CDR3, the DNA is TGTGCCAGCAGTGTCAGGGTGAACACTGAAGCTTTCTTT.

This sequence joins TRBV12-5 and TRBJ1-1; D gene ambiguous. Germline V gene sequence: CDR1 LGHNT, CDR2 FRNRAP. Trimming removed 5 bases at V and 5 bases at J, with 9 bases between. This CDR3 has 12 residues. CDR3 sequence reads: CASGNPGTEAFF. In DNA form, the CDR3 reads TGTGCTAGTGGTAATCCGGGAACTGAAGCTTTCTTT.

The V gene is TRBV2, the J gene TRBJ1-5, with D possibly TRBD1 on 6 matching bases. The CDR3 totals 14 residues. V lost 1 base to trimming and J lost 5 bases, with 9 bases between them. Germline V gene sequence: CDR1 SNHLY, CDR2 FYNNEI. CDR3 in DNA: TGTGCCAGCAGTGAAGTATCAGGGGATCAGCCCCAGCATTTT. Translation: CASSEVSGDQPQHF.